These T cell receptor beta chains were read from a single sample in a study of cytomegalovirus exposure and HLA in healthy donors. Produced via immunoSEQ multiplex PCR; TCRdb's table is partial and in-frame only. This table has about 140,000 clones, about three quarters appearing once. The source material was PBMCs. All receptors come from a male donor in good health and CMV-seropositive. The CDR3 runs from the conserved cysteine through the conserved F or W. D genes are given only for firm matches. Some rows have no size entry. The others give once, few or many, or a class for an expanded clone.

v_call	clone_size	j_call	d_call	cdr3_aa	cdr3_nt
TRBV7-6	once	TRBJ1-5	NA	CASSLERLNQPQHF	TGTGCCAGCAGCTTAGAAAGACTCAATCAGCCCCAGCATTTT
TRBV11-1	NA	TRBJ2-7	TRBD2	CASSLGGGLREQYF	TGTGCCAGCAGCTTAGGGGGAGGGCTCCGCGAGCAGTACTTC
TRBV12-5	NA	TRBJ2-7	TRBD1	CASGTGQGASYEQYF	TGTGCTAGTGGAACTGGACAGGGAGCATCCTACGAGCAGTACTTC
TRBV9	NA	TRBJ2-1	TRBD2	CASSGGASGATYNEQFF	TGTGCCAGCAGCGGGGGGGCTAGCGGGGCCACCTACAATGAGCAGTTCTTC
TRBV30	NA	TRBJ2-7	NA	CAWSKDTTYEQYF	TGTGCCTGGAGTAAGGACACGACCTACGAGCAGTACTTC
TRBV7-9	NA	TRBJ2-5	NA	CASRGTETAGETQYF	TGTGCCAGCAGGGGCACTGAGACAGCAGGGGAGACCCAGTACTTC
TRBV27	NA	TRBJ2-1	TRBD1	CASRGTGAHNEQFF	TGTGCCAGCAGGGGGACAGGCGCTCACAATGAGCAGTTCTTC
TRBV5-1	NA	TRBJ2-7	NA	CASRTTDRLPDEQYF	TGCGCCAGCAGGACCACTGACAGGCTCCCGGACGAGCAGTACTTC
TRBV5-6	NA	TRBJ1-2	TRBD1	CASSGQGASNYGYTF	TGTGCCAGCAGCGGACAGGGGGCTTCCAACTATGGCTACACCTTC
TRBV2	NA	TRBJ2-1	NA	CASRTSGGPDEQFF	TGTGCCAGCAGGACGAGTGGGGGCCCGGATGAGCAGTTCTTC
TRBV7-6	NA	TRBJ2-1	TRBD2	CASSYGGAGNEQFF	TGTGCCAGCAGCTACGGGGGGGCGGGCAATGAGCAGTTCTTC
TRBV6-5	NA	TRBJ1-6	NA	CASRATGGNSPLHF	TGTGCCAGCAGGGCGACAGGCGGAAATTCACCCCTCCACTTT
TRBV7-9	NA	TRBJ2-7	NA	CALIEGAEQYF	TGTGCCCTAATCGAAGGGGCCGAGCAGTACTTC
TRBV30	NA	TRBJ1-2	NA	CAWTGNAGYTF	TGTGCCTGGACAGGGAACGCGGGCTACACCTTC
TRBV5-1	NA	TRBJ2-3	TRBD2	CASSLAPGGASDTQYF	TGCGCCAGCAGCTTGGCCCCGGGGGGGGCTTCAGATACGCAGTATTTT
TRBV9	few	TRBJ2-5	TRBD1	CASSVGGQGQETQYF	TGTGCCAGCAGCGTAGGGGGACAGGGCCAAGAGACCCAGTACTTC
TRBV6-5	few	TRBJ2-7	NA	CASSPGQSSYEQYF	TGTGCCAGCAGTCCGGGACAAAGCTCCTACGAGCAGTACTTC
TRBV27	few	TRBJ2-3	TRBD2	CASSLYRPGLAASTDTQYF	TGTGCCAGCAGTTTATACCGACCGGGGCTAGCGGCTAGCACAGATACGCAGTATTTT
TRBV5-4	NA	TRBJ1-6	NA	CASSLVLGQNSPLHF	TGTGCCAGCAGCTTGGTCCTTGGGCAAAATTCACCCCTCCACTTT
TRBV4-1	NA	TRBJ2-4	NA	CASSHNSDMWNIQYF	TGCGCCAGCAGCCACAATAGTGATATGTGGAACATTCAGTACTTC
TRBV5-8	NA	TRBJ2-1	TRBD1	CASSPGQGYNEQFF	TGTGCCAGCAGCCCGGGACAGGGCTACAATGAGCAGTTCTTC
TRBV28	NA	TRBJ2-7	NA	CASSLTAVSSYEQYF	TGTGCCAGCAGTTTAACGGCGGTAAGCTCCTACGAGCAGTACTTC
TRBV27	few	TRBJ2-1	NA	CASKDGSSYNEQFF	TGTGCCAGCAAGGACGGGAGCTCCTACAATGAGCAGTTCTTC
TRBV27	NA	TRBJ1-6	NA	CASSLDGGFGSPLHF	TGTGCCAGCAGTTTAGACGGGGGTTTCGGTTCACCCCTCCACTTT
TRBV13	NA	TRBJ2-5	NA	CASSYRSEEETQYF	TGTGCCAGCAGCTACCGATCCGAGGAGGAGACCCAGTACTTC
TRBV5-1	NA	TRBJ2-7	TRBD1	CASSLDGQQGYEQYF	TGCGCCAGCAGCTTGGATGGACAACAGGGGTACGAGCAGTACTTC
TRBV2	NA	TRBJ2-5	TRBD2	CASHSGGKTQYF	TGTGCCAGCCATAGCGGGGGGAAGACCCAGTACTTC
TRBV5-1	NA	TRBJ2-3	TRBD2	CASSPRLAGEADTQYF	TGCGCCAGCAGCCCAAGACTAGCGGGAGAGGCAGATACGCAGTATTTT
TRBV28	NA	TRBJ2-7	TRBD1	CASERAGGLYEQYF	TGTGCCAGTGAGAGGGCAGGGGGTTTGTACGAGCAGTACTTC
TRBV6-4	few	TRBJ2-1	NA	CASSDSSGTYNEQFF	TGTGCCAGCAGTGACTCCAGCGGGACATACAATGAGCAGTTCTTC
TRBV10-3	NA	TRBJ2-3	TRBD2	CAISALAGGYTDTQYF	TGTGCCATCAGCGCCCTAGCGGGAGGGTACACAGATACGCAGTATTTT
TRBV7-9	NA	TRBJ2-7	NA	CASSPPQGVSSYEQYF	TGTGCCAGCAGCCCCCCCCAAGGGGTTAGCTCCTACGAGCAGTACTTC
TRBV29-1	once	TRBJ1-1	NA	CSGVEGDAMNTEAFF	TGCAGCGGGGTGGAGGGTGATGCCATGAACACTGAAGCTTTCTTT
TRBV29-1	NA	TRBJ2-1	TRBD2	CSVDPLAGSSYNEQFF	TGCAGCGTTGATCCCCTAGCGGGCAGCTCCTACAATGAGCAGTTCTTC
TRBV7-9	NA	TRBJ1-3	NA	CASSLDWLGDANTIYF	TGTGCCAGCAGCTTAGACTGGCTAGGAGACGCAAACACCATATATTTT